This T cell receptor (beta chain) was sequenced for a study of T cells after yellow fever vaccination. This clonotype was seen only a few times. Its target is unknown. Study-wide results and caveats: Only a minor proportion of clonotypes was detected across both CD4 and CD8 compartments. Reappearance after the booster was seen for most primary-vaccination clones, at 96% CD4 and 75% to 90% CD8.

The study made its TCR cDNA through 5'RACE template switching. That step introduced a universal primer site along with UMIs. TCRdb itself ran the 5' RACE reads through MiXCR, one entry per CDR3 protein. Among roughly 310,000 distinct CDR3 sequences, roughly 8.7% were seen once, and the ten largest hold 18%. The CDR3 length is 15 residues. Trimming removed 1 base from V and 4 bases from J; junction bases left unmatched: 9. Germline CDR1 SQVTM, CDR2 ANQGSEA. The sample in question was PBMCs, obtained on the day of the first yellow fever vaccination. This chain uses TRBV29-1 with TRBJ1-2, with 7 positions matching TRBD1. The sequence was collected from a man aged 18 to 35 who received the YFV17D yellow fever vaccine. This chain's CDR3 is CSVEVVEGAGYGYTF. The CDR3 DNA is TGCAGCGTTGAAGTTGTCGAGGGGGCCGGCTATGGCTACACCTTC.